This T cell receptor (beta chain) was documented in a study of T cells in Graves' hyperthyroidism and ophthalmopathy. Study outcomes and limitations: Also found in blood were most expanded thyroid clonotypes above 0.001.

TCR beta CDR3 region amplification was performed from RNA transcripts. HTBI primers were the set used in a first-round RT-PCR of the TCR CDR3. TCRdb passed the multiplex PCR reads through MiXCR, listing each CDR3 protein once. Here the sample spans 350,000 or so distinct CDR3 sequences, roughly a sixth being singletons. Blood was drawn at first hyperthyroidism diagnosis, before any ophthalmopathy symptoms. The CDR3 is 15 amino acids. The J segment lost 5 bases and the V segment lost 6 bases, leaving 12 bases of the junction unmatched. CDR1 and CDR2 (germline): LNHDA, SQIVND (reference sequence). As regards this clonotype: Its antigen is as yet unknown.

The receptor comes from a woman in her 30s with Graves' hyperthyroidism that later progressed to Graves' ophthalmopathy. Specimen: blood. The chain carries TRBV19 and TRBJ2-7, with 8 bases that match TRBD1. CDR3 residues: CASSPKGQARDEQYF. For the CDR3, the DNA is TGTGCCAGTAGCCCGAAGGGACAGGCGAGGGACGAGCAGTACTTC.